These 14 T cell receptor beta chains came from one sample sequenced in a study of blood T cell repertoires in COVID-19. Produced via immunoSEQ multiplex PCR; TCRdb's table is partial and in-frame only. The table has about 200,000 clones, about 85% seen once. The sequenced sample was peripheral blood. These receptors all stem from a woman aged 80 or over with acute or convalescent COVID-19.

The chain uses TRBV9 and TRBJ2-2; the D gene is possibly TRBD1 (6 bases). Germline V gene data show CDR1 as SGDLS and CDR2 as YYNGEE. Trimming left V 0 bases short and J 6 bases short, with 12 bases between. The CDR3 has 15 amino acids. The CDR3, as DNA: TGTGCCAGCAGCGTAGCAGGGGACGAGGCCGGGGAGCTGTTTTTT. It encodes CASSVAGDEAGELFF. Drawing the rest from reference TRBV9 and TRBJ2-2, the complete variable domain is DSGVTQTPKHLITATGQRVTLRCSPRSGDLSVYWYQQSLDQGLQFLIQYYNGEERAKGNILERFSAQQFPDLHSELNLSSLELGDSALYFCASSVAGDEAGELFFGEGSRLTVL.

The chain has TRBV9 and TRBJ1-1; 9 bases match TRBD1. Germline-derived CDR1 and CDR2 are SGDLS and YYNGEE. The junction had 12 bases not matched to a gene; V was cut back by 4 bases and J by 5 bases. This CDR3 is 16 amino acids long. The CDR3 sequence: CASSSGLQGAGTEAFF. The CDR3 DNA reads TGTGCCAGCAGCTCCGGACTACAGGGGGCAGGGACTGAAGCTTTCTTT. Based on the CDR3 plus reference TRBV9 and TRBJ1-1, the full variable domain is DSGVTQTPKHLITATGQRVTLRCSPRSGDLSVYWYQQSLDQGLQFLIQYYNGEERAKGNILERFSAQQFPDLHSELNLSSLELGDSALYFCASSSGLQGAGTEAFFGQGTRLTVV.

J is TRBJ2-7 and V is TRBV4-3; 7 nucleotides align to TRBD2. J gave up 4 bases and V 3 bases, and 9 bases lay outside the gene matches. Germline V gene data show CDR1 as LGHNA and CDR2 as YSLEER. This CDR3 contains 15 residues. CDR3 sequence reads: CASSQVTGGGYEQYF. The DNA of the CDR3 is TGCGCCAGCAGCCAGGTGACTGGGGGGGGGTACGAGCAGTACTTC.

This sequence joins TRBV7-2 and TRBJ2-3, with 8 nucleotides matching TRBD2. The CDR3 runs to 14 residues. Trimming removed 1 base from V and 8 bases from J; junction bases left unmatched: 5. The germline gives CDR1 SGHTA, CDR2 FQGNSA. The CDR3 nucleotides read TGTGCCAGCAGCTTAGGAGCGGGAGCGGGTACGCAGTATTTT. This gives the protein CASSLGAGAGTQYF.

The chain employs TRBV4-3 and TRBJ1-4; 9 bases are a match to TRBD1. CDR1 LGHNA and CDR2 YSLEER come from the germline V gene. V lost 5 bases to trimming and J lost 5 bases; unmatched junction nucleotides: 9. This CDR3 is built from 16 residues. The chain's CDR3 is CASSYRGGQGNEKLFF. The CDR3 nucleotides are TGCGCCAGCAGCTACCGAGGCGGACAGGGGAATGAAAAACTGTTTTTT.

CDR3 residues: CASSPLHVQETQYF. For the CDR3, the DNA is TGTGCCAGCTCACCCTTACACGTCCAAGAGACCCAGTACTTC. The genes are TRBV18 and TRBJ2-5, with D unclear. The germline V and J ends were trimmed by 3 bases and 1 base, with 9 bases remaining between them. Germline assignment: CDR1 KGHSH and CDR2 LQKENI. The CDR3 has 14 residues.

J is TRBJ1-6 and V is TRBV20-1; a weak D match, TRBD1 (6 bases). CDR1 and CDR2 from the germline V gene are DFQATT and SNEGSKA (reference sequence). Trimming took 3 bases from V and 9 from J, leaving 15 bases between them. The length of the CDR3 is 14 residues. This CDR3 reads CSASILQGSSPLHF. CDR3 nucleotides: TGCAGTGCTAGTATTCTCCAGGGGAGTTCACCCCTCCACTTT.

A few counts support this clone. The chain carries TRBV4-3 and TRBJ2-3; tentative D call: TRBD2 (6 bases). Trimming shortened V by 0 bases and J by 5 bases, and 12 bases separated the two germline ends. CDR3 length: 15 amino acids. CDR1 is LGHNA, CDR2 YSLEER, per germline. CDR3 DNA: TGCGCCAGCAGCCAAGATACTTTTAGCGGAGATACGCAGTATTTT. Its protein product is CASSQDTFSGDTQYF.

V usage is TRBV15 and J usage is TRBJ1-5, with a weak D call TRBD1 (6 bases). The CDR3 extends over 13 amino acids. V dropped 3 bases and J dropped 4 bases, with 7 bases sitting between them. The germline V gene has CDR1 LNHNV and CDR2 YYDKDF (reference sequence). The CDR3 DNA reads TGTGCCACCAGCAGCAGGGGTAATCAGCCCCAGCATTTT. Translated, it gives CATSSRGNQPQHF. The variable domain in full, with the rest retrieved from reference TRBV15 and TRBJ1-5, is DAMVIQNPRYQVTQFGKPVTLSCSQTLNHNVMYWYQQKSSQAPKLLFHYYDKDFNNEADTPDNFQSRRPNTSFCFLDIRSPGLGDTAMYLCATSSRGNQPQHFGDGTRLSIL.

The V call is TRBV9, the J call TRBJ1-1; perhaps TRBD1 as D (5 bases). This CDR3 comprises 11 residues. V was cut by 3 bases and J by 11 bases, with 11 bases left in between. CDR1 SGDLS and CDR2 YYNGEE come from the germline V gene. CDR3 protein: CASSGPGHAFF. As DNA, the CDR3 is TGTGCCAGCAGCGGGCCAGGGCACGCTTTCTTT.

This chain connects TRBV7-2 to TRBJ2-1, with D perhaps matching TRBD1 (5 bases). CDR1 is SGHTA, CDR2 FQGNSA, per germline. This CDR3 contains 17 residues. Trimming took off 4 bases at V and 0 bases at J, with 16 bases between the two ends. CDR3: CASSSSSGFSSYNEQFF. DNA of the CDR3: TGTGCCAGCAGCTCATCGTCAGGGTTTAGCTCCTACAATGAGCAGTTCTTC.

This chain joins TRBV9 and TRBJ2-1; D perhaps matches TRBD2 (6 bases). From germline, CDR1 is SGDLS and CDR2 YYNGEE. CDR3 size: 14 residues. Trimming removed 3 bases at V and 7 bases at J, with 14 bases between. The CDR3 spells CASSGWTAGNEQFF. CDR3 in DNA: TGTGCCAGCAGCGGGTGGACCGCGGGGAATGAGCAGTTCTTC. The full variable domain, its missing parts supplied by reference TRBV9 and TRBJ2-1, is DSGVTQTPKHLITATGQRVTLRCSPRSGDLSVYWYQQSLDQGLQFLIQYYNGEERAKGNILERFSAQQFPDLHSELNLSSLELGDSALYFCASSGWTAGNEQFFGPGTRLTVL.

The chain joins TRBV6-2 or TRBV6-3 to TRBJ2-2; 11 bases map to TRBD2. The germline CDR1 and CDR2 sequences are MNHEY and SVGEGT. The V segment lost 5 bases and the J segment 5 bases; nucleotides outside the gene matches: 13. The CDR3 is made up of 18 amino acids. This chain's CDR3 is CASSLRLAGNHPTGELFF. The CDR3 region has the DNA TGTGCCAGCAGTCTAAGACTAGCGGGGAACCACCCAACCGGGGAGCTGTTTTTT.

Details on this clone: Other DNA sequences within the sample encode an identical CDR3. V usage is TRBV28 and J usage is TRBJ1-6; the D is unclear. CDR1 MDHEN and CDR2 SYDVKM come from the germline V gene. Trimming removed 3 bases at V and 2 bases at J, with 8 bases between. This CDR3 comprises 15 residues. This CDR3 is CASSLRGAYNSPLHF. For the CDR3, the DNA is TGTGCCAGCAGTTTGCGGGGAGCCTATAATTCACCCCTCCACTTT.